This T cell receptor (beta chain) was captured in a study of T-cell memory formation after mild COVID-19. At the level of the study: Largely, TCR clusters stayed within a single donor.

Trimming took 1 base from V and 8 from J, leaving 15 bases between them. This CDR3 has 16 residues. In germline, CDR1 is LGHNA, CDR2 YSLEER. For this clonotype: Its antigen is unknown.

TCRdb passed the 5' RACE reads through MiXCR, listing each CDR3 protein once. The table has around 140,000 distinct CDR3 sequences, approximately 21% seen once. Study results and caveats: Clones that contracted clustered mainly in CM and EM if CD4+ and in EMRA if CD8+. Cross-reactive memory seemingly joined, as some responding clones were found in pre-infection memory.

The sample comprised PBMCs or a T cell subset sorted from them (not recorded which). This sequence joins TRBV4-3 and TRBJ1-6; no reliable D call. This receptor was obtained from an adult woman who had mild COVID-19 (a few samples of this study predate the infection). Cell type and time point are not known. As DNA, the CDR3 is TGCGCCAGCAGCCAAGCAACATGGTATAGGGATTCACCCCTCCACTTT. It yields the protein CASSQATWYRDSPLHF.